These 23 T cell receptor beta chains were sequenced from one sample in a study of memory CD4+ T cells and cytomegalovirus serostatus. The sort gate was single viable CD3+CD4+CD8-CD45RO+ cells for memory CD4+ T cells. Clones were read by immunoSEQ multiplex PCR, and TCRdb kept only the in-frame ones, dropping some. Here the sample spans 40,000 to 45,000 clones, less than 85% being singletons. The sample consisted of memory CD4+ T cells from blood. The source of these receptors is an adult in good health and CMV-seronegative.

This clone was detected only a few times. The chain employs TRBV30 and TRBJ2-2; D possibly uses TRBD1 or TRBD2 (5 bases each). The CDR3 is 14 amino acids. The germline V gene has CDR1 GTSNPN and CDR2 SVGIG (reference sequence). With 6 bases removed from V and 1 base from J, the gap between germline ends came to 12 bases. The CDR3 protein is CACGRDGNTGELFF. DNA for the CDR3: TGTGCCTGCGGTAGGGACGGGAACACCGGGGAGCTGTTTTTT.

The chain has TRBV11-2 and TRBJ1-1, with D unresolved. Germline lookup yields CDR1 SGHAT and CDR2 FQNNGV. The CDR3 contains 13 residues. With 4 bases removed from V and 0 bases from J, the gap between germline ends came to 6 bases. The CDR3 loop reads CASSSYMNTEAFF. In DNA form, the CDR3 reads TGTGCCAGCAGCTCTTACATGAACACTGAAGCTTTCTTT.

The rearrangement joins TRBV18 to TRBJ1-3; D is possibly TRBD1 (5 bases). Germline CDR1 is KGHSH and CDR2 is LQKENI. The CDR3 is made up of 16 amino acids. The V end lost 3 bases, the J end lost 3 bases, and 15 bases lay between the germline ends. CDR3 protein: CASSPPMGVVGNTIYF. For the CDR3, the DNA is TGTGCCAGCTCACCCCCCATGGGGGTTGTTGGAAACACCATATATTTT.

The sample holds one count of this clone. The CDR3 is CASSLSSPNSPLHF. CDR3 sequence (DNA): TGTGCCAGCAGTTTGTCCAGTCCTAATTCACCCCTCCACTTT. This chain links TRBV28 with TRBJ1-6, with D unclear. This CDR3 region has 14 residues. V was shortened by 3 bases and J by 6 bases, with 9 bases between the two germline ends. Germline V gene data show CDR1 as MDHEN and CDR2 as SYDVKM.

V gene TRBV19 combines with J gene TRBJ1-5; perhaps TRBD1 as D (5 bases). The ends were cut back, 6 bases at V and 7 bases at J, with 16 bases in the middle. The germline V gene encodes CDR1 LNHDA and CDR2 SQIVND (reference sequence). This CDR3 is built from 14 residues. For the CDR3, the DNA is TGTGCCAGTAGCTATACTCGGGGCGGCCAGCCCCAGCATTTT. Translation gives CASSYTRGGQPQHF. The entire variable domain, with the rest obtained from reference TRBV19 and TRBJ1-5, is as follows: DGGITQSPKYLFRKEGQNVTLSCEQNLNHDAMYWYRQDPGQGLRLIYYSQIVNDFQKGDIAEGYSVSREKKESFPLTVTSAQKNPTAFYLCASSYTRGGQPQHFGDGTRLSIL.

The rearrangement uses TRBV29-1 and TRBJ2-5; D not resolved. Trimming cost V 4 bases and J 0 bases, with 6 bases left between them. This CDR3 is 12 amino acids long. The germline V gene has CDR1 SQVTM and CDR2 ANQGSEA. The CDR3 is CSVVHDQETQYF. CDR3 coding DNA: TGCAGCGTTGTGCATGACCAAGAGACCCAGTACTTC.

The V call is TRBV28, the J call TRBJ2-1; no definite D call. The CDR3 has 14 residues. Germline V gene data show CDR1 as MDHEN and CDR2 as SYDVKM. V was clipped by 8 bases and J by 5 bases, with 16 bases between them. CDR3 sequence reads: CASLRSRAHNEQFF. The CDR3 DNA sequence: TGTGCCAGCCTAAGATCCCGGGCACACAATGAGCAGTTCTTC.

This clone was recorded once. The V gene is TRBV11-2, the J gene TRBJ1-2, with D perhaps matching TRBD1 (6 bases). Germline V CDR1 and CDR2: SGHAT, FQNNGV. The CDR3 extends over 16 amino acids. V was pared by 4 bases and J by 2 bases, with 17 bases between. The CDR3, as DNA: TGTGCCAGCAGCTCTTCCGCAGGGGCCAACAACTATGGCTACACCTTC. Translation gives CASSSSAGANNYGYTF.

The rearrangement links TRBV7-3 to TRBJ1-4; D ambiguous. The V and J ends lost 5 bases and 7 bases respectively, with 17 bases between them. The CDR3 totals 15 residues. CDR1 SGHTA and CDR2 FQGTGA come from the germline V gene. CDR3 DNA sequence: TGTGCCAGCAGCGTATACGGGGTAGGAGGTGAAAAACTGTTTTTT. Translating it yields CASSVYGVGGEKLFF.

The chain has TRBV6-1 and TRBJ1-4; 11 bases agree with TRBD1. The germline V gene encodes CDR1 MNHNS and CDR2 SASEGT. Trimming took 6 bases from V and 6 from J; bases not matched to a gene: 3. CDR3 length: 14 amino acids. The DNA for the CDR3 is TGTGCCAGCAGGAGGACAGGGGGCGATGAAAAACTGTTTTTT. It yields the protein CASRRTGGDEKLFF.

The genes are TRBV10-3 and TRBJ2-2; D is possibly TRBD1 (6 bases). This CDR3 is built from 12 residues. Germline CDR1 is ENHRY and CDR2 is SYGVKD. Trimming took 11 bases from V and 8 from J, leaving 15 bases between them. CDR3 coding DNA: TGTGCCGGAGCAGGGGTCGTAGGGGAGCTGTTTTTT. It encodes CAGAGVVGELFF.

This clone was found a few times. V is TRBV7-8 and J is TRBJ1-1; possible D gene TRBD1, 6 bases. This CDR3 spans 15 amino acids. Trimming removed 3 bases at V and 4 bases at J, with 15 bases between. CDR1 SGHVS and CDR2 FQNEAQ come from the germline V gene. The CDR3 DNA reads TGTGCCAGCAGCTTGGCGGTTTCACAGGGCACTGAAGCTTTCTTT. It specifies CASSLAVSQGTEAFF.

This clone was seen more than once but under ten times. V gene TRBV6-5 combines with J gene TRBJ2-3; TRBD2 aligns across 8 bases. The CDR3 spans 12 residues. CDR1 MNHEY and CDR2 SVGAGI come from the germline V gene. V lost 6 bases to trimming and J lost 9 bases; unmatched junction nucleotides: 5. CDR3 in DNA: TGTGCCAGCAGACCTCAGCGGGGGACGCAGTATTTT. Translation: CASRPQRGTQYF.

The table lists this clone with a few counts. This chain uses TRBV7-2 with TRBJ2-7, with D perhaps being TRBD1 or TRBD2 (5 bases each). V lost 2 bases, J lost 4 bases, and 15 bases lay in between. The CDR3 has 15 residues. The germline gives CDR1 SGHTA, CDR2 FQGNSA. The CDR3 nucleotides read TGTGCCAGCAGCTTAAGGGCATTGGGGGTATACGAGCAGTACTTC. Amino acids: CASSLRALGVYEQYF.

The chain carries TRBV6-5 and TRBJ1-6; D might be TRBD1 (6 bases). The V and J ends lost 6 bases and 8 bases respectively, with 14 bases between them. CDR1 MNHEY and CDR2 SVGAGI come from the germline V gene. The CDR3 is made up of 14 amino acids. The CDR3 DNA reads TGTGCCAGCAGGGTGACAGGCCTCGATTCACCCCTCCACTTT. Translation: CASRVTGLDSPLHF.

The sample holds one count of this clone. CDR3 DNA: TGTGCCAGCAGTTACGGGGACAGACTCTATGGCTACACCTTC. Encoded protein: CASSYGDRLYGYTF. The chain combines TRBV6-5 with TRBJ1-2; 7 bases match TRBD1. J was trimmed by 4 bases and V by 2 bases; bases with no gene match: 4. Germline CDR1 is MNHEY and CDR2 is SVGAGI. This CDR3 region has 14 residues.

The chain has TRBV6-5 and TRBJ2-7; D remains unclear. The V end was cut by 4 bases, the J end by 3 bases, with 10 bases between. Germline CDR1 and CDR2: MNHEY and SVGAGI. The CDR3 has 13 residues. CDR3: CASSSATYYEQYF. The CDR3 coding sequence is TGTGCCAGCAGTTCCGCGACTTACTACGAGCAGTACTTC.

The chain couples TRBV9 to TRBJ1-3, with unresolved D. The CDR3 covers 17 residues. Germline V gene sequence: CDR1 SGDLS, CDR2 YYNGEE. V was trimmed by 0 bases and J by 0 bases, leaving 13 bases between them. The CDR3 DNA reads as TGTGCCAGCAGCGTAGAGCCGGACGGGTACTCTGGAAACACCATATATTTT. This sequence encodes CASSVEPDGYSGNTIYF.

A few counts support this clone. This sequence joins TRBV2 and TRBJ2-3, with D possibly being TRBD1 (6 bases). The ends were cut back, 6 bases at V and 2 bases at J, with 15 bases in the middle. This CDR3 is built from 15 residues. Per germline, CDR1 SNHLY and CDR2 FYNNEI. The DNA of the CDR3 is TGTGCCAGCAGCCTCCAGGGGCCCTACACAGATACGCAGTATTTT. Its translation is CASSLQGPYTDTQYF.

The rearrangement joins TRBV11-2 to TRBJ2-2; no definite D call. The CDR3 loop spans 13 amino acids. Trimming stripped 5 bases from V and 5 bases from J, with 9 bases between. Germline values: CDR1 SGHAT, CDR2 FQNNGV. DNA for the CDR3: TGTGCCAGCAGCCCCCTAAGTACCGGGGAGCTGTTTTTT. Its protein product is CASSPLSTGELFF.

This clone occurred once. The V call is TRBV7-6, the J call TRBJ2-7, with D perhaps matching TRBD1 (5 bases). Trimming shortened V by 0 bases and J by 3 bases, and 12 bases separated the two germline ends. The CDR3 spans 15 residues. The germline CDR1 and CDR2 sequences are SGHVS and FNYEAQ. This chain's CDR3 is CASSLAQGRFYEQYF. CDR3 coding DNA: TGTGCCAGCAGCTTAGCGCAGGGCAGGTTCTACGAGCAGTACTTC.

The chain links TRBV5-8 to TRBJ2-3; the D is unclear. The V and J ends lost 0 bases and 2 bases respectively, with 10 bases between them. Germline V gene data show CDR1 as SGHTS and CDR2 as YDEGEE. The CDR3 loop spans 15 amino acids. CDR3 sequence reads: CASSLGQRPTDTQYF. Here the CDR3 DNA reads TGTGCCAGCAGCTTGGGTCAGCGACCCACAGATACGCAGTATTTT.

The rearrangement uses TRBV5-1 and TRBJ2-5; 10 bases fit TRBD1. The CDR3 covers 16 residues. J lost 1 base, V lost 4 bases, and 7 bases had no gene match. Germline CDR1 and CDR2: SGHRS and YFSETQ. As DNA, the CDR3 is TGCGCCAGCAGCATTCGGACAGGGGGTCCCCAAGAGACCCAGTACTTC. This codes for CASSIRTGGPQETQYF.